A selection of T cell receptor beta chains follows, all from one sample in a study of Graves' ophthalmopathy and Graves' hyperthyroidism. TCRdb re-called the multiplex PCR reads through MiXCR, storing one row per CDR3 protein. The sample lists 500,000 to 800,000 distinct CDR3 sequences; just over 40% were seen once. The specimen was peripheral blood. These TCRs come from an adult man with Graves' ophthalmopathy. Both conserved end residues are part of each CDR3. Each record gives: clone size, D gene, V gene, J gene, CDR3 DNA, CDR3 protein. The D gene is left open where the match is weak. Clone size is not always given. Where it is, it says once, few, many or a class for expanded clones.

many	.	TRBV10-3	TRBJ1-5	TGTGCCATCAGTGAGTCGTTCAATTTGCAGCCCCAGCATTTT	CAISESFNLQPQHF
few	TRBD2	TRBV5-4	TRBJ2-5	TGTGCCAGCAGCTTAGGGACTATCCAAGAGACCCAGTACTTC	CASSLGTIQETQYF
.	.	TRBV7-8	TRBJ1-3	TGTGCCAGCAGCGGAGCGGGGGCTTCGAGCGGAAACACCATATATTTT	CASSGAGASSGNTIYF
.	.	TRBV10-3	TRBJ2-7	TGTGCCATCAGGGGGGGGGCTGTAGCCTACGAGCAGTACTTC	CAIRGGAVAYEQYF
.	.	TRBV10-3	TRBJ2-5	TGTGCCATCAGTGAGAGGGAGCAAGAGACCCAGTACTTC	CAISEREQETQYF
.	.	TRBV20-1	TRBJ1-4	TGCAGTGCTCGAATCAATGAAAAACTGTTTTTT	CSARINEKLFF
.	TRBD2	TRBV29-1	TRBJ2-5	TGCAGCTCCACTAGCGGGGGCGGCCAAGAGACCCAGTACTTC	CSSTSGGGQETQYF
many	.	TRBV20-1	TRBJ2-5	TGCAGTGCTAGAGGCTACCAAGAGACCCAGTACTTC	CSARGYQETQYF
.	.	TRBV25-1	TRBJ1-4	TGTGCCAGCTTAGTTTGGTCACTTAATGAAAAACTGTTTTTT	CASLVWSLNEKLFF
few	.	TRBV5-5	TRBJ2-7	TGTGCCAGCAACTTGAGATGGATGGGAGGCCACGAGCAGTACTTC	CASNLRWMGGHEQYF
.	TRBD1	TRBV12-3/TRBV12-4	TRBJ1-4	TGTGCCAGCAGTGATCAGGGGGCTTGGGAAAAACTGTTTTTT	CASSDQGAWEKLFF
.	TRBD2	TRBV19	TRBJ2-5	TGTGCCAGCAGCGGAGGAGCGGGAGCTCCCCAAGAGACCCAGTACTTC	CASSGGAGAPQETQYF
.	.	TRBV2	TRBJ2-7	TGTGCCAGCAGCCAACAGTCCTTCTACGAGCAGTACTTC	CASSQQSFYEQYF
many	TRBD1	TRBV29-1	TRBJ2-5	TGCAGCGTTGTGGGACGGACAGGTCAAGAGACCCAGTACTTC	CSVVGRTGQETQYF
many	.	TRBV11-2	TRBJ2-5	TGTGCCAGCAGCCGGGCCCAAGAGACCCAGTACTTC	CASSRAQETQYF
many	.	TRBV20-1	TRBJ1-5	TGCAGTGCTAGAGTACAGGGCAATCAGCCCCAGCATTTT	CSARVQGNQPQHF
.	TRBD1	TRBV10-3	TRBJ1-1	TGTGCCATCAGTGCTGTCTCGGCAGGGGGCACTGAAGCTTTCTTT	CAISAVSAGGTEAFF